This T cell receptor beta chain was found in a study of pediatric ulcerative colitis. Comment on this clone: Its matching antigen is unknown.

The method was immunoSEQ multiplex PCR; TCRdb's version includes in-frame clones alone and lacks a portion of them. The data hold 30,000 to 35,000 clones, with around 80% observed a single time. J lost 1 base, V lost 1 base, and 12 bases had no gene match. Germline V gives CDR1 SGHDT, CDR2 YYEEEE. CDR3 length equals 18 residues. Rectal tissue came from one to two pinch biopsies taken at colonoscopy. The study's findings and limits: A couple of patients had blood samples with substantially reduced template counts. Rectal pinch biopsies may include blood-derived T cells.

This chain joins TRBV5-6 and TRBJ1-2; TRBD1 matches at 8 bases. Sequenced material: gut tissue. This clonotype originated in a boy aged 5-17 years with mild ulcerative colitis. CDR3 residues: CASSLPGQESLFNYGYTF. Here the CDR3 DNA reads TGTGCCAGCAGCTTGCCGGGACAGGAGTCCTTGTTTAACTATGGCTACACCTTC.